This T cell receptor (beta chain) was recorded in a study of glioma-infiltrating T cells. The V gene lost 2 bases and the J gene lost 5 bases, with 12 bases spanning the gap. Germline V CDR1 and CDR2: LNHDA, SQIVND (reference sequence). This CDR3 contains 14 residues. The iRepertoire nested amplicon-rescue multiplex PCR amplified TCR alpha and beta CDR3s from RNA. From the multiplex PCR reads, TCRdb called clonotypes with MiXCR, one entry per CDR3 protein. The sample lists about 130,000 distinct CDR3 sequences, more than 20% occurring once. This TCR came from a human donor with low-grade glioma or glioblastoma, undergoing nonglioma brain surgery, or in good health (not recorded which). The V gene is TRBV19, the J gene TRBJ2-5, with D maybe TRBD2 (6 bases). Sequencing input: glioma tissue, nonneoplastic brain tissue, or PBMCs (not recorded which). CDR3 protein: CASSIWGDRETQYF. For the CDR3, the DNA is TGTGCCAGTAGTATATGGGGGGATCGGGAGACCCAGTACTTC.